The clone carrying this TCR beta chain has ten or more counts. As yet, its antigen is unknown. This sample was taken from a study of identical twins. General observations from the study: Insertions ran lower in abundant cord blood beta clonotypes, though not in memory repertoires.

A universal primer site came from template switching; cDNA carried unique molecular identifiers. TCRdb processed the 5' RACE reads anew with MiXCR; each CDR3 protein has one entry. Among approximately 630,000 distinct CDR3 sequences listed, around 7.5% were seen once. These data are also associated with another study on yellow fever vaccine responses in identical twins.

The sequence was obtained from a woman under 30 in good health. The source material was PBMCs.

CDR3 DNA: TGTGCCAGCAGCTTAAAGGGACTAGCGGGAGAGAATGAGCAGTTCTTC. Translating it yields CASSLKGLAGENEQFF. The chain couples TRBV7-3 to TRBJ2-1, with 14 bases lining up with TRBD2. The CDR3 length is 16 residues. The V gene end was trimmed by 1 base and the J gene end by 7 bases; junction bases not matched to a gene: 3. Germline loops: CDR1 SGHTA, CDR2 FQGTGA.